This is a list of T cell receptor beta chains from one sample in a study of blood T cells in healthy people across ages. One entry per CDR3 protein results from TCRdb running MiXCR on the 5' RACE reads. Of hundreds of thousands of distinct CDR3 sequences listed, roughly 49% are singletons. The sequenced sample was blood. The origin of the receptors is a woman aged 60 to 75 in good health. The CDR3 runs from the conserved cysteine through the conserved F or W. The order of the fields is V gene, CDR3 length, J gene, CDR3 protein.

>TRBV3-1|15|TRBJ1-5
CASSQEGVGNQPQHF
>TRBV5-1|15|TRBJ2-1
CASSPSRDPGHEQFF
>TRBV20-1|14|TRBJ2-7
CSAIRSANSYEQYF
>TRBV18|16|TRBJ2-1
CASSPGHGSFDNEQVF
>TRBV3-1|15|TRBJ2-3
CASSPLGQTTDTQYF
>TRBV29-1|14|TRBJ2-3
CSAGLAGVADTQYF
>TRBV28|16|TRBJ2-7
CASSFHKTGLGYEQYF
>TRBV29-1|14|TRBJ1-4
CSVPGDAGHEKLFF
>TRBV24-1|15|TRBJ2-5
CATSARGVYQETQYF
>TRBV7-2|14|TRBJ2-7
CASSLDASHGEQYF
>TRBV28|15|TRBJ1-1
CASRPGQAFGTEAFF
>TRBV9|16|TRBJ1-6
CASSPAGGQNNSPLHF
>TRBV6-5|14|TRBJ1-3
CASSYEGSGNTIYF
>TRBV7-9|14|TRBJ1-2
CASSLAFGQEGYTF
>TRBV28|17|TRBJ2-1
CASSLLVRTSSYNEQFF
>TRBV7-2|16|TRBJ2-1
CASSFSGTSGGGEQFF
>TRBV20-1|15|TRBJ2-1
CSASGSGRSYNEQFF
>TRBV4-3|15|TRBJ2-7
CASSQDSGLRGEQYF
>TRBV27|12|TRBJ2-7
CVSSFSSYEQYF
>TRBV12-3/TRBV12-4|14|TRBJ1-3
CASKDWSSGNTIYF
>TRBV29-1|10|TRBJ1-1
CSVANTEAFF
>TRBV28|16|TRBJ2-5
CASSPYSGSAQETQYF
>TRBV2|16|TRBJ2-1
CASSELAGVVKNEQFF
>TRBV6-2/TRBV6-3|15|TRBJ2-5
CASSYSLREGRTQYF
>TRBV24-1|16|TRBJ2-3
CATSDLSGGSSDTQYF
>TRBV11-1|16|TRBJ1-6
CASSTDGSSYNSPLHF
>TRBV4-1|14|TRBJ2-5
CASSQSLKLNEQYF
>TRBV30|14|TRBJ1-2
CAGSPWKGALGYTF
>TRBV6-5|13|TRBJ1-1
CASGSRGLTEAFF